This record covers a single T cell receptor (beta chain). V lost 7 bases to trimming and J lost 4 bases; unmatched junction nucleotides: 6. Looked up from germline, CDR1 is MNHEY and CDR2 is SMNVEV (reference sequence). This CDR3 is 13 amino acids long. This record comes from a study of identifying expanded T cells in peripheral blood. TCRdb keeps only in-frame clones here, not all; method: immunoSEQ multiplex PCR. This sample has approximately 120,000 clones, with about 88% found just once. Collection occurred without any documented infections or immune events in donors. The clonotype comes from a person between 18 and 70 years old in good health. The specimen sequenced was blood. The chain is built from TRBV27 and TRBJ2-7, with 8 nucleotides matching TRBD2. The CDR3 DNA follows: TGTGCCAGCAAGACTAGCGCTATGTACGAGCAGTACTTC. This translates into CASKTSAMYEQYF.